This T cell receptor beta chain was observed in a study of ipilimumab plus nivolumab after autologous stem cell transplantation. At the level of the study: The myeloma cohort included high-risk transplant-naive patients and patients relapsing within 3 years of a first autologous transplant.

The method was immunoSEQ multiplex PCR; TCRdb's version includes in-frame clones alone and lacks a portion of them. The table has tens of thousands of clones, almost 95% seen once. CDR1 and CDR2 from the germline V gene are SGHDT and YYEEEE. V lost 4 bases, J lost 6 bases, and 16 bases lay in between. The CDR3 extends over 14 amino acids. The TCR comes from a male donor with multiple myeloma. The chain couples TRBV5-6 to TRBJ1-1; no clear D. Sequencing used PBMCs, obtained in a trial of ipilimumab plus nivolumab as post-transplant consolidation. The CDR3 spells CASSPGLRTAEAFF. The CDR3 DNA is TGTGCCAGCAGCCCGGGTTTACGGACTGCTGAAGCTTTCTTT.